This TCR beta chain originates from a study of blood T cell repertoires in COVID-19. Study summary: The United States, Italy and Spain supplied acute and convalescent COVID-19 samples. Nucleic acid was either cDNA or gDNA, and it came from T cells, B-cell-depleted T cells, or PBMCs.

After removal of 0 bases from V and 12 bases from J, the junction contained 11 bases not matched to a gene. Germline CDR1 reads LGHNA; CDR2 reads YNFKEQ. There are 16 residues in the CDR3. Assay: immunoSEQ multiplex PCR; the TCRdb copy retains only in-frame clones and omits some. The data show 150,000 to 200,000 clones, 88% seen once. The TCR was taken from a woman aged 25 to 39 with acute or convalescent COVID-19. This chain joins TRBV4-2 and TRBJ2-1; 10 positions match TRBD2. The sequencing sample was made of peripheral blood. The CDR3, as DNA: TGTGCCAGCAGCCAAGAAGGTGACCTAGCGGGAGTTGGGCAGTTCTTC. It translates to CASSQEGDLAGVGQFF.